This T cell receptor beta chain was sequenced in a study of cytomegalovirus exposure and HLA in healthy donors. The CDR3 consists of 14 residues. Germline V gene sequence: CDR1 SGHRS, CDR2 YFSETQ. Trimming took 3 bases from V and 4 from J, leaving 14 bases between them. The PCR employed 60 Vbeta primers together with 13 Jbeta primers. This table comes from immunoSEQ multiplex PCR, and its TCRdb copy is limited to in-frame clones, with some not included. The sample holds about 150,000 clones, over 65% seen once. The rearrangement links TRBV5-1 to TRBJ2-7, with D possibly TRBD1 on 6 matching bases. Sequencing was done on a sample of PBMCs. The source of this sequence is a woman between 40 and 55 years old in good health and CMV-seronegative. CDR3: CASSSLPGEYEQYF. The CDR3, as DNA: TGCGCCAGCAGCTCCCTACCAGGGGAGTACGAGCAGTACTTC.